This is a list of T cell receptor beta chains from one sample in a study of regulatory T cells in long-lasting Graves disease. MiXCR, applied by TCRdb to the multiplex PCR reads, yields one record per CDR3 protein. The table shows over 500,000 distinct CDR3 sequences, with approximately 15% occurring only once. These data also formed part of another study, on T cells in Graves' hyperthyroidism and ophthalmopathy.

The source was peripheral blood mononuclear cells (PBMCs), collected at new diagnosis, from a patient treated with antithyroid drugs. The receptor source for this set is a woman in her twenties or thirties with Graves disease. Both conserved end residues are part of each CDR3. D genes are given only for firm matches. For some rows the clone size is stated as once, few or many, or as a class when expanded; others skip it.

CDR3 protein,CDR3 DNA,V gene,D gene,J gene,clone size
CASSQLQGDGYTF,TGTGCCAGCAGCCAACTCCAGGGCGATGGCTACACCTTC,TRBV3-1,.,TRBJ1-2,many
CASSPPSLAGGSSYNEQFF,TGTGCCAGCTCACCACCGTCGCTAGCGGGTGGGAGCTCCTACAATGAGCAGTTCTTC,TRBV18,TRBD2,TRBJ2-1,few
CSVEEDSFITQYF,TGCAGCGTTGAAGAAGACAGTTTTATAACCCAGTACTTC,TRBV29-1,.,TRBJ2-5,many
CASSPKGLPGETQYF,TGTGCCAGCAGTCCCAAGGGGCTACCGGGGGAGACCCAGTACTTC,TRBV28,.,TRBJ2-5,many
CASSPRTGLQYF,TGTGCCAGCAGCCCCCGGACAGGGCTGCAGTACTTC,TRBV7-9,TRBD1,TRBJ2-7,.
CASSYSGENTEAFF,TGTGCCAGCAGTTACAGCGGCGAGAACACTGAAGCTTTCTTT,TRBV6-5,.,TRBJ1-1,.
CASSDIGSQPQHF,TGTGCCAGTAGTGATATCGGGAGCCAGCCCCAGCATTTT,TRBV19,.,TRBJ1-5,.
CASSIAGLPKAFF,TGTGCCAGTAGTATAGCAGGACTGCCTAAAGCTTTCTTT,TRBV19,.,TRBJ1-1,.
CAISAQETQYF,TGTGCCATCAGTGCTCAAGAGACCCAGTACTTC,TRBV10-3,.,TRBJ2-5,few
CASSLGLRGAYEQFF,TGTGCCAGCAGCTTAGGGTTGCGGGGGGCTTATGAGCAGTTCTTC,TRBV13,TRBD2,TRBJ2-1,few
CASSEKTGGADEQYF,TGTGCCAGCAGTGAGAAGACAGGGGGCGCGGACGAGCAGTACTTC,TRBV6-2/TRBV6-3,TRBD1,TRBJ2-7,many
CASSLGPNSYNEQFF,TGTGCTAGCAGCTTAGGACCGAACTCCTACAATGAGCAGTTCTTC,TRBV7-7,.,TRBJ2-1,few
CASSQDPRLAGALNNEQFF,TGCGCCAGCAGCCAAGACCCCCGACTAGCGGGAGCCCTAAACAATGAGCAGTTCTTC,TRBV4-1,TRBD2,TRBJ2-1,few
CASSSTPSGYEQFF,TGTGCCAGCAGCTCTACCCCGTCTGGCTATGAGCAGTTCTTC,TRBV2,.,TRBJ2-1,many
CASSLGGGPNEKLFF,TGTGCCAGCAGCCTGGGCGGGGGACCTAATGAAAAACTGTTTTTT,TRBV3-1,.,TRBJ1-4,many
CSVRSQKTYEQYF,TGCAGCGTTCGATCCCAAAAAACCTACGAGCAGTACTTC,TRBV29-1,.,TRBJ2-7,few
CASTQGYGTAISPLHF,TGTGCCAGCACCCAAGGGTACGGGACAGCTATTTCACCCCTCCACTTT,TRBV27,TRBD1,TRBJ1-6,few
CASSLQGELHTEAFF,TGTGCCAGCAGCTTGCAGGGGGAGCTCCACACTGAAGCTTTCTTT,TRBV7-8,TRBD1,TRBJ1-1,many
CSAIRNTGELFF,TGCAGTGCTATAAGAAACACCGGGGAGCTGTTTTTT,TRBV20-1,.,TRBJ2-2,few
CASSIARIRTGVSIREQYF,TGTGCCAGTAGTATAGCCCGGATAAGGACAGGGGTCTCGATCCGCGAGCAGTACTTC,TRBV19,TRBD1,TRBJ2-7,few
CASGGGLNQPQHF,TGTGCCAGCGGGGGAGGGCTGAATCAGCCCCAGCATTTT,TRBV2,.,TRBJ1-5,many
CASSPPSVLNEQFF,TGTGCCAGCAGTCCCCCGAGCGTTCTCAATGAGCAGTTCTTC,TRBV6-1,.,TRBJ2-1,many
CSARPLLAAQADTQYF,TGCAGTGCTAGACCCCTGCTAGCGGCACAGGCAGATACGCAGTATTTT,TRBV20-1,TRBD2,TRBJ2-3,many
CATGIHGEAFF,TGTGCCACAGGCATTCATGGTGAAGCTTTCTTT,TRBV24-1,.,TRBJ1-1,many
CASSPRDRHPFF,TGTGCCAGCAGCCCACGGGACAGACACCCTTTCTTT,TRBV3-1,TRBD1,TRBJ1-1,many
CASSPGVSRKGGTDTQYF,TGTGCCAGCAGCCCCGGAGTGTCGCGGAAAGGAGGGACAGATACGCAGTATTTT,TRBV11-3,.,TRBJ2-3,.
CSAAGTEQNNSPLHF,TGCAGTGCTGCCGGGACAGAACAGAATAATTCACCCCTCCACTTT,TRBV20-1,TRBD1,TRBJ1-6,.
CASSLDLGGEKLFF,TGTGCCAGCAGCTTAGATCTAGGGGGAGAAAAACTGTTTTTT,TRBV11-2,.,TRBJ1-4,.
CASSLEEGQGYEQYF,TGTGCCAGCAGTTTGGAAGAGGGACAGGGCTACGAGCAGTACTTC,TRBV6-5,TRBD1,TRBJ2-7,many
CASSVFAGSEAFF,TGTGCCAGTAGTGTCTTTGCAGGGAGTGAAGCTTTCTTT,TRBV19,.,TRBJ1-1,.
CASSPVGTSGANVLTF,TGTGCCAGCAGTCCGGTGGGGACCTCTGGGGCCAACGTCCTGACTTTC,TRBV6-2/TRBV6-3,.,TRBJ2-6,few
CASKRNTGVGTGELFF,TGTGCCAGCAAGCGGAATACGGGAGTGGGCACCGGGGAGCTGTTTTTT,TRBV13,.,TRBJ2-2,.
CASRFGPGELFF,TGTGCCAGCAGGTTCGGGCCCGGGGAGCTGTTTTTT,TRBV14,.,TRBJ2-2,few
CASMPKGTSVEKLFF,TGTGCCAGTATGCCTAAAGGGACTTCTGTTGAAAAACTGTTTTTT,TRBV19,.,TRBJ1-4,.
CASSHGTGGYEQYF,TGCGCCAGCAGCCATGGGACAGGGGGCTACGAGCAGTACTTC,TRBV5-1,TRBD1,TRBJ2-7,many
CASSPDLFSGANVLTF,TGTGCCAGCAGTCCTGATCTGTTCTCTGGGGCCAACGTCCTGACTTTC,TRBV27,.,TRBJ2-6,many
CAWDPGTDTQYF,TGTGCCTGGGACCCCGGGACAGATACGCAGTATTTT,TRBV30,.,TRBJ2-3,.
CASSLADRSYGNTIYF,TGTGCCAGCAGCTTAGCGGACAGATCATATGGAAACACCATATATTTT,TRBV11-2,.,TRBJ1-3,.
CASSWTSGLGLEQFF,TGTGCCAGCAGTTGGACTTCGGGACTAGGGCTTGAGCAGTTCTTC,TRBV28,TRBD2,TRBJ2-1,many
CASSFLGTLSYEQYF,TGTGCCAGCAGTTTCTTGGGGACCCTCTCCTACGAGCAGTACTTC,TRBV27,.,TRBJ2-7,many
CASSGGQGFSYEQYF,TGTGCCAGCAGTGGTGGACAGGGGTTCTCCTACGAGCAGTACTTC,TRBV28,TRBD1,TRBJ2-7,once
CASSSPGPQHF,TGCGCCAGCAGCTCTCCTGGGCCCCAGCATTTT,TRBV4-1,.,TRBJ1-5,.